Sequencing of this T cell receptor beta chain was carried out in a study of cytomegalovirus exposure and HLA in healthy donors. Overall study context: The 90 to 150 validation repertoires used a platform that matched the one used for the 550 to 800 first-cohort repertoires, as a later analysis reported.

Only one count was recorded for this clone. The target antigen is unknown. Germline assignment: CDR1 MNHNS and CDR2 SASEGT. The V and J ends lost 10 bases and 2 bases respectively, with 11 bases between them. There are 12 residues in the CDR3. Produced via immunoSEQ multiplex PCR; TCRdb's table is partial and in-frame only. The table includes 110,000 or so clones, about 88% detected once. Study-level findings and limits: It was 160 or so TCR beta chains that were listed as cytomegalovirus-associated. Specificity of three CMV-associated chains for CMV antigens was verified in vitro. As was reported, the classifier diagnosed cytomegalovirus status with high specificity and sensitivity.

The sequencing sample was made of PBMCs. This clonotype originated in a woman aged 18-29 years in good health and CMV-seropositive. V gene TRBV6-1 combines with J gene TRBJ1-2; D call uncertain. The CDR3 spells CAILTGNYGYTF. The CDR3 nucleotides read TGTGCCATCCTGACGGGAAACTATGGCTACACCTTC.